The rows below give T cell receptor beta chains drawn from one sample of a study of T-cell reconstitution after alpha-beta-depleted transplantation in children. From the PCR reads, TCRdb called clonotypes with MiXCR, one entry per CDR3 protein. The table shows hundreds of thousands of distinct CDR3 sequences, with approximately 11% occurring only once. The sample was PBMCs, taken before TCRalphabeta/CD19-depleted stem cell transplant. These receptors originate from a child less than two years old with acute myeloid leukemia, due to receive a stem cell transplant. Each CDR3 is given with its conserved first and last residue. D genes are given only for firm matches. Clone sizes are given selectively: once, few, many, or a class where the clone is expanded.

TGCGCCAGCAGCTCCGAAGGGGCCGGGTACACTGAAGCTTTCTTT	CASSSEGAGYTEAFF	TRBV5-1	TRBJ1-1	.	many
TGCGCCAGCAGCTTGGTCCTACAAGAGACCCAGTACTTC	CASSLVLQETQYF	TRBV5-1	TRBJ2-5	.	many
TGTGCCAGCAGTGGGGACACAGCTCAAGAGACCCAGTACTTC	CASSGDTAQETQYF	TRBV2	TRBJ2-5	.	many
TGTGCCAGTAGCCGAAGGGACAGGGTCGCTGAAGCTTTCTTT	CASSRRDRVAEAFF	TRBV19	TRBJ1-1	TRBD1	.
TGTGCCTGGAGTGTAGGGCCAGGCAATCAGCCCCAGCATTTT	CAWSVGPGNQPQHF	TRBV30	TRBJ1-5	.	many
TGCGCCAGCAGCTTCGGGTCCCTGGGCGGAGATACGCAGTATTTT	CASSFGSLGGDTQYF	TRBV5-1	TRBJ2-3	.	many
TGTGCCACCTGGACTAGCTTGTACAATGAGCAGTTCTTC	CATWTSLYNEQFF	TRBV19	TRBJ2-1	TRBD2	many
TGCGCCAGCAGGATAGCGGGAGAATCCTACAATGAGCAGTTCTTC	CASRIAGESYNEQFF	TRBV5-1	TRBJ2-1	TRBD2	many
TGTGCCAGCAGTCCCACGAACTTAGAGGGTCAGCCCCAGCATTTT	CASSPTNLEGQPQHF	TRBV5-5	TRBJ1-5	.	many
TGTGCCAGCAGTTACTTCCAGGGCTTCGGGGAGCTGTTTTTT	CASSYFQGFGELFF	TRBV6-5	TRBJ2-2	.	many
TGCAGTGTAGCCAGCCGGAGCTCCTACGAGCAGTACTTC	CSVASRSSYEQYF	TRBV20-1	TRBJ2-7	.	many
TGCAGCGTTGAAGAACCGATTCGCTACGAGCAGTACTTC	CSVEEPIRYEQYF	TRBV29-1	TRBJ2-7	.	many
TGCAGCTTAGCGGGACTAGTTAGCTACGAGCAGTACTTC	CSLAGLVSYEQYF	TRBV20-1	TRBJ2-7	TRBD2	.
TGTGCCAGCCTTGGACTAGCGGGTTCCTACAATGAGCAGTTCTTC	CASLGLAGSYNEQFF	TRBV6-1	TRBJ2-1	TRBD2	many
TGTGCCAGCAGTTACGAGCGATCCGGCTATGAGCAGTTCTTC	CASSYERSGYEQFF	TRBV6-5	TRBJ2-1	.	many
TGTGCCAGCAGTTCATTTGGGGGGGCACGTAACTATGGCTACACCTTC	CASSSFGGARNYGYTF	TRBV27	TRBJ1-2	.	many
TGTGCCAGCAGTAGCCTGGTTGGGGTCTCCGAGCAGTACTTC	CASSSLVGVSEQYF	TRBV6-2/TRBV6-3	TRBJ2-7	.	many
TGCAGTGCTGGAATCTTAGAGACCCAGTACTTC	CSAGILETQYF	TRBV20-1	TRBJ2-5	.	many
TGCAGTGCCGAGGGAGGCGGGGCCGATACGCAGTATTTT	CSAEGGGADTQYF	TRBV20-1	TRBJ2-3	.	many
TGTGCCAGCAGCTTCCAGGGGGGGGGGGATGAGCAGTTCTTC	CASSFQGGGDEQFF	TRBV7-3	TRBJ2-1	.	.
TGTGCCAGCAGTCTCCCGCAGAACACTGAAGCTTTCTTT	CASSLPQNTEAFF	TRBV12-3/TRBV12-4	TRBJ1-1	.	many
TGTGCCAGCTCACAAAAAACCAAAGATCTAGTCAATGAGCAGTTCTTC	CASSQKTKDLVNEQFF	TRBV18	TRBJ2-1	.	many
TGTGCCAGCAGTTACCCAGGCGGGAGTTACGAGCAGTACTTC	CASSYPGGSYEQYF	TRBV6-6	TRBJ2-7	TRBD2	many
TGCAGCGCTGGAACGGACGGAAAGAGGAACATTCAGTACTTC	CSAGTDGKRNIQYF	TRBV29-1	TRBJ2-4	.	many
TGTGCCAGCAGTTTGGGGACTAGCGGGGTCTGGGGGGAGACCCAGTACTTC	CASSLGTSGVWGETQYF	TRBV6-5	TRBJ2-5	TRBD2	few
TGTGCCAGCAGACCCGGACAGGGCAGGTCCGGAAACACCATATATTTT	CASRPGQGRSGNTIYF	TRBV12-3/TRBV12-4	TRBJ1-3	TRBD1	many
TGTGCCAGCAGTTCCGGGCAGGGCTCCTACGAGCAGTACTTC	CASSSGQGSYEQYF	TRBV6-5	TRBJ2-7	.	many
TGTGCCAGCAGCATCGCAGGGGGTTCGACAGATACGCAGTATTTT	CASSIAGGSTDTQYF	TRBV21-1	TRBJ2-3	.	many
TGTGCCAGCAGTTTCGAGGACTACTCCTACGAGCAGTACTTC	CASSFEDYSYEQYF	TRBV7-8	TRBJ2-7	.	many
TGTGCCAGCAGCTACCAAGGAGTCACTTATGGCTACACCTTC	CASSYQGVTYGYTF	TRBV5-5	TRBJ1-2	.	many
TGCAGTGCTAGAACGGCCCATGGCTACACCTTC	CSARTAHGYTF	TRBV20-1	TRBJ1-2	.	.
TGTGCCAGCAGTATCAGGGGCGTGAACACTGAAGCTTTCTTT	CASSIRGVNTEAFF	TRBV27	TRBJ1-1	.	.
TGTGCCAGCTACGCCCAGGGATCTAATGAAAAACTGTTTTTT	CASYAQGSNEKLFF	TRBV28	TRBJ1-4	.	.
TGCAGCCCACATAGTAAGAGCTATGGCTACACCTTC	CSPHSKSYGYTF	TRBV29-1	TRBJ1-2	.	few
TGTGCCTGGTCCCGGGACAGGGGGATCGGTGAGCAGTTCTTC	CAWSRDRGIGEQFF	TRBV30	TRBJ2-1	TRBD1	few
TGCGCCAGCAGCTTTTCCCCTGGTGGTACCGAGCAGTACTTC	CASSFSPGGTEQYF	TRBV5-1	TRBJ2-7	.	many
TGTGCCAGCAGCCAGCACAGGTTCAACACTGAAGCTTTCTTT	CASSQHRFNTEAFF	TRBV14	TRBJ1-1	.	many
TGTGCCAGCAGCCAAGAGGGAAACACTAAAGCTTTCTTT	CASSQEGNTKAFF	TRBV3-1	TRBJ1-1	.	.
TGTGCCAGCAGCAAAGCACGCAATCAGCCCCAGCATTTT	CASSKARNQPQHF	TRBV21-1	TRBJ1-5	.	.
TGCGCCAGCAGCTCAACGGGGCGGGGCACTGAAGCTTTCTTT	CASSSTGRGTEAFF	TRBV5-1	TRBJ1-1	.	many
TGTGCCAGCAGTCCATGGACAGGAAGCTACGAGCAGTACTTC	CASSPWTGSYEQYF	TRBV27	TRBJ2-7	TRBD1	many
TGTGCCAGCAGCTCTAGCGCCAATGAGCAGTTCTTC	CASSSSANEQFF	TRBV11-3	TRBJ2-1	.	many
TGTGCCAGCAGACCTCTAGCGGGGACCTCTGGGGCCAACGTCCTGACTTTC	CASRPLAGTSGANVLTF	TRBV12-3/TRBV12-4	TRBJ2-6	TRBD2	.
TGTGCCAGCAGCCTATTAGCTGTGGATACGCAGTATTTT	CASSLLAVDTQYF	TRBV3-1	TRBJ2-3	.	.
TGTGCCAGCAGCTTGGTTTTGTCCTACGAGCAGTACTTC	CASSLVLSYEQYF	TRBV5-5	TRBJ2-7	.	many
TGCGCCAGCAGCACTGTCCCTGACAACACTGAAGCTTTCTTT	CASSTVPDNTEAFF	TRBV5-1	TRBJ1-1	.	few
TGTGCCAGCAGCTTAGGACTAGGCTCCTACAATGAGCAGTTCTTC	CASSLGLGSYNEQFF	TRBV7-2	TRBJ2-1	.	many
TGTGCCAGCTCACCGGGCAGGGAAATTTACGAGCAGTACTTC	CASSPGREIYEQYF	TRBV18	TRBJ2-7	.	few
TGTGCCAGCAGCCGTAGGAACACCGGGGAGCTGTTTTTT	CASSRRNTGELFF	TRBV9	TRBJ2-2	.	many
TGTGCCAGCAGTTCAGAGTTCGCGAACACCGGGGAGCTGTTTTTT	CASSSEFANTGELFF	TRBV6-4	TRBJ2-2	.	.
TGCAGTGCTAGGGCCGGACGAACAAACACTGAAGCTTTCTTT	CSARAGRTNTEAFF	TRBV20-1	TRBJ1-1	.	few
TGTGCCTGGAGGACCCCCGGGGCCTACGAGCAGTACTTC	CAWRTPGAYEQYF	TRBV30	TRBJ2-7	.	.
TGCGCCAGCAGCCAAGATGCGTCGTACGAGCAGTACTTC	CASSQDASYEQYF	TRBV4-1	TRBJ2-7	.	many
TGCAGCGTGGCAAGTGGCTCCTACGAGCAGTACTTC	CSVASGSYEQYF	TRBV29-1	TRBJ2-7	.	.